Listed here is a single TCR beta chain. Its matching antigen is unknown. The V gene's germline CDR1 is MDHEN and CDR2 SYDVKM. Between the trimmed V and J ends, which lost 3 bases and 5 bases, there was a span of 14 bases. The CDR3 totals 14 residues. These data are taken from a study of T-cell reconstitution after alpha-beta-depleted transplantation in children. General study results and limits: Counts and diversity of T cells one year after transplant came mostly from newly produced T cells. The origin of alpha-beta T cells about two months after transplant was reportedly several hundred expanded graft clones.

Preparation of the TCRbeta library was carried out with unique molecular identifiers. MiXCR, applied by TCRdb to the PCR reads, yields one record per CDR3 protein. The table has more than 100,000 distinct CDR3 sequences, 20% to 25% seen once. Sequencing was performed on PBMCs, mostly from graft donor cells, taken 180 days after TCRalphabeta/CD19-depleted stem cell transplant. The sequence came from a male patient between 2 and 15 years old who had a stem cell transplant for chronic granulomatous disease, so the T cells may come from the graft donor. The chain employs TRBV28 and TRBJ2-7; the D is unclear. The CDR3: CASSFLKSENEQYF. As DNA, the CDR3 is TGTGCCAGCAGTTTCCTCAAATCTGAAAACGAGCAGTACTTC.